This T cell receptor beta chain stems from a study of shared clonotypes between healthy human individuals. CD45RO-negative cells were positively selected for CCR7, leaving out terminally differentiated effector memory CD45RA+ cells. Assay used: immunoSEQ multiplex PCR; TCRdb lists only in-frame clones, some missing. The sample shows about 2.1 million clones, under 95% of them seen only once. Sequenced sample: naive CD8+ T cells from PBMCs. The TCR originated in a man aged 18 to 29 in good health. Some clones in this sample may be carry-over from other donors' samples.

CDR3: CASSFFSGTYEQYF. The DNA for the CDR3 is TGCGCCAGCAGCTTCTTCTCAGGCACCTACGAGCAGTACTTC. The chain links TRBV5-1 to TRBJ2-7; D not certain. Trimming took 2 bases from V and 2 from J, leaving 11 bases between them. This CDR3 has 14 residues. From germline, CDR1 is SGHRS and CDR2 YFSETQ.